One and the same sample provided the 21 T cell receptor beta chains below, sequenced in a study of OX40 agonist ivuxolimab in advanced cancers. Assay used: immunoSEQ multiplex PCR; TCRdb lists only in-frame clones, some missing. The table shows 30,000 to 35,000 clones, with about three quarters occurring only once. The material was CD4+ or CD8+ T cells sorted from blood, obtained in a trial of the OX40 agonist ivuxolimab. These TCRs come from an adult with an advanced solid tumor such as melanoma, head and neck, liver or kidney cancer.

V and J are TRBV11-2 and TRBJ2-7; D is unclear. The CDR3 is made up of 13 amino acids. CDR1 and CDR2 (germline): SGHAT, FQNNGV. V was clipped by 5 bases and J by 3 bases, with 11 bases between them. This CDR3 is CASSPGHYYEQYF. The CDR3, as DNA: TGTGCCAGCAGCCCGGGCCACTACTACGAGCAGTACTTC.

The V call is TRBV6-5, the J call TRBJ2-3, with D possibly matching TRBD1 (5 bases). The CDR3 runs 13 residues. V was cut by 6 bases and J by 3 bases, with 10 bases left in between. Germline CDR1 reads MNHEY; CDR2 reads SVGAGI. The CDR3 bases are TGTGCCAGCAGCTGGACACGGACAGATACGCAGTATTTT. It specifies CASSWTRTDTQYF.

The CDR3 DNA sequence: TGTGCCAGCTCACCAGGGTCCGGGGGGTCCCGAGGGGGAAACATTCAGTACTTC. Translation: CASSPGSGGSRGGNIQYF. The gene calls are TRBV18 and TRBJ2-4, with a tentative D call TRBD2 (7 bases). V was pared by 2 bases and J by 6 bases, with 23 bases between. CDR1 and CDR2 (germline): KGHSH, LQKENI. This CDR3 region has 18 residues. Full variable domain (outside the CDR3, taken from reference TRBV18 and TRBJ2-4): NAGVMQNPRHLVRRRGQEARLRCSPMKGHSHVYWYRQLPEEGLKFMVYLQKENIIDESGMPKERFSAEFPKEGPSILRIQQVVRGDSAAYFCASSPGSGGSRGGNIQYFGAGTRLSVL.

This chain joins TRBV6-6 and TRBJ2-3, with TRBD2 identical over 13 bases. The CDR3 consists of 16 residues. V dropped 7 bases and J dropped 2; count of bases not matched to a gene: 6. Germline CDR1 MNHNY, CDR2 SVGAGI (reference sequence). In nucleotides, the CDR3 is TGTGCCAGCACCCGGACTAGCGGGGGCAACACAGATACGCAGTATTTT. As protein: CASTRTSGGNTDTQYF.

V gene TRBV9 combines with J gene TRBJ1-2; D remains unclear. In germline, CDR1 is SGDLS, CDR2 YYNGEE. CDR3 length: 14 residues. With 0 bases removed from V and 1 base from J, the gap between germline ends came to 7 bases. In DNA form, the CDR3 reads TGTGCCAGCAGCGTAGCGGCGGGTAACTATGGCTACACCTTC. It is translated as CASSVAAGNYGYTF. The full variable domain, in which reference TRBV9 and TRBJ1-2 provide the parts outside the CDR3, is DSGVTQTPKHLITATGQRVTLRCSPRSGDLSVYWYQQSLDQGLQFLIQYYNGEERAKGNILERFSAQQFPDLHSELNLSSLELGDSALYFCASSVAAGNYGYTFGSGTRLTVV.

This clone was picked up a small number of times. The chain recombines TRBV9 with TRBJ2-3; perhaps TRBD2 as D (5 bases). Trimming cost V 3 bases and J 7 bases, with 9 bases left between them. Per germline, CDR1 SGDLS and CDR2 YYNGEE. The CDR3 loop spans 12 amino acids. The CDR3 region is CASSASGNTQYF. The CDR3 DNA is TGTGCCAGCAGCGCGAGCGGAAATACGCAGTATTTT.

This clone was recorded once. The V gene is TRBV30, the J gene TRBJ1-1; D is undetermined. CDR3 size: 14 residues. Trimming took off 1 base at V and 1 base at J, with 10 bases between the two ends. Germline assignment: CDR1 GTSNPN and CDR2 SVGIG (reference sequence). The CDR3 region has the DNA TGTGCCTGGAGTGAGGGTCTGGCGAACACTGAAGCTTTCTTT. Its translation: CAWSEGLANTEAFF.

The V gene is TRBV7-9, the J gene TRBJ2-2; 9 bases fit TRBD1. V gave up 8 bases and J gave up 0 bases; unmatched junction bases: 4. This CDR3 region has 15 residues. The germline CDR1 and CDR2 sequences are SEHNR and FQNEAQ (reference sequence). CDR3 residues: CASRRDRANTGELFF. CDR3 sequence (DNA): TGTGCCAGCCGCAGGGACAGGGCGAACACCGGGGAGCTGTTTTTT.

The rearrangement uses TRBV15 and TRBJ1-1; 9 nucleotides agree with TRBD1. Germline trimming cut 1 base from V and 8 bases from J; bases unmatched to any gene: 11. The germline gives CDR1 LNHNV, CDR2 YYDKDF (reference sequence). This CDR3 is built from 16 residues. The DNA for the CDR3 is TGTGCCACCAGCAGAGGAACAGGGGGCGGTTCAGCGGAAGCTTTCTTT. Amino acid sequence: CATSRGTGGGSAEAFF. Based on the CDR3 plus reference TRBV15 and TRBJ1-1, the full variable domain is DAMVIQNPRYQVTQFGKPVTLSCSQTLNHNVMYWYQQKSSQAPKLLFHYYDKDFNNEADTPDNFQSRRPNTSFCFLDIRSPGLGDTAMYLCATSRGTGGGSAEAFFGQGTRLTVV.

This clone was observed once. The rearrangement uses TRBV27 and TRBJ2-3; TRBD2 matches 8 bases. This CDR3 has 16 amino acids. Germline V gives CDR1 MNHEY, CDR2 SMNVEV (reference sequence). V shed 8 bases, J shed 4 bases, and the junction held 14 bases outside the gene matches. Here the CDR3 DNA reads TGTGCCAGCGGGCGACCGACGGGGGGGCCCCCAGATACGCAGTATTTT. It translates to CASGRPTGGPPDTQYF.

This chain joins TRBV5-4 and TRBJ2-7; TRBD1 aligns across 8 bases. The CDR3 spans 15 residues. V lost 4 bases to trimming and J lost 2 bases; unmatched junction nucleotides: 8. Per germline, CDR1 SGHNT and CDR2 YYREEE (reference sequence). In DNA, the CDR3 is TGTGCCAGCAGCCGAGGACAGGGCGGCCCCTACGAGCAGTACTTC. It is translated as CASSRGQGGPYEQYF.

In DNA form, the CDR3 reads TGTGCCTGGAGCCGGACAGGGGCGGAGGAGACCCAGTACTTC. Translating it yields CAWSRTGAEETQYF. The chain has TRBV30 and TRBJ2-5, with 9 bases aligning to TRBD1. Per germline, CDR1 GTSNPN and CDR2 SVGIG (reference sequence). Unmatched junction bases numbered 7, after V lost 3 bases and J lost 5 bases. The CDR3 spans 14 residues.

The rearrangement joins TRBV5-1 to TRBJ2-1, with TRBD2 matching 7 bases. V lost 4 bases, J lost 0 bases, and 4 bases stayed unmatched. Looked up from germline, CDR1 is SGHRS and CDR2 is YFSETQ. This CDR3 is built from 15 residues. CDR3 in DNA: TGCGCCAGCAGCCTAGCGGATAGCTCCTACAATGAGCAGTTCTTC. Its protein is CASSLADSSYNEQFF.

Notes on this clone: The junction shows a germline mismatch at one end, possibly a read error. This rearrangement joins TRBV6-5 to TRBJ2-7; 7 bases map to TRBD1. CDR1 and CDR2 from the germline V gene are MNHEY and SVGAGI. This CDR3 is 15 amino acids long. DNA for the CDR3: TGTGCCAGCAGTTACGGAGCGACAGGGTCCTACGCGCAGTACTTC. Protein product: CASSYGATGSYAQYF.

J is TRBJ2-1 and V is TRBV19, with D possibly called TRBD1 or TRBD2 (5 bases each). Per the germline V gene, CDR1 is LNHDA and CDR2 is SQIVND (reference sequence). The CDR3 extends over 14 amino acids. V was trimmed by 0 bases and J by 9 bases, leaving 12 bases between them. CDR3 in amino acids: CASSIEGPGFEQFF. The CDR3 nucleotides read TGTGCCAGTAGTATAGAGGGGCCGGGGTTTGAGCAGTTCTTC.

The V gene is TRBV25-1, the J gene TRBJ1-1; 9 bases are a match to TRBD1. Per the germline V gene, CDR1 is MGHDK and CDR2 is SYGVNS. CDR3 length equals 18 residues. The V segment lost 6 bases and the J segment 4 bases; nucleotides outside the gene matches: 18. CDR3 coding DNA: TGTGCCAGCAGACAGGGGGCCGTAAGTCGGAAGAAAAGCACTGAAGCTTTCTTT. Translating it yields CASRQGAVSRKKSTEAFF.

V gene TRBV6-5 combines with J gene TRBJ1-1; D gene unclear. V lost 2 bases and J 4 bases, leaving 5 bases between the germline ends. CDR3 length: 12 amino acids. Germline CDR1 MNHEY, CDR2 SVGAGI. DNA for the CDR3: TGTGCCAGCAGTTACAGGTTCACTGAAGCTTTCTTT. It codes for CASSYRFTEAFF.

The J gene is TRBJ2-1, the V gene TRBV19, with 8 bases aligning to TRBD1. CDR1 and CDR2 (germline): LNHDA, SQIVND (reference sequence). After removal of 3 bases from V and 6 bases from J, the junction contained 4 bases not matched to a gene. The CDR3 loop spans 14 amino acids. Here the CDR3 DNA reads TGTGCCAGTAGTATGTTGACAGGGGCCAATGAGCAGTTCTTC. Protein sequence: CASSMLTGANEQFF.

The CDR3 loop is CASSQDRTGLWEQYF. The CDR3 nucleotides are TGCGCCAGCAGCCAGGACCGGACAGGACTCTGGGAGCAGTACTTC. The chain employs TRBV4-1 and TRBJ2-7; 7 nucleotides line up with TRBD1. This CDR3 is 15 amino acids long. Per germline, CDR1 MGHRA and CDR2 YSYEKL. Germline trimming cut 3 bases from V and 7 bases from J; bases unmatched to any gene: 12.

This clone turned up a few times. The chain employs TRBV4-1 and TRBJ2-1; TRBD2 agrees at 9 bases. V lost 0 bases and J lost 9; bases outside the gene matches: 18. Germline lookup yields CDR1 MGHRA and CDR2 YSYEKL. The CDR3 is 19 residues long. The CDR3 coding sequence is TGCGCCAGCAGCCAAGAGGGCCGGGTCTACTCGCGGGGGGGTCGTGAGCAGTTCTTC. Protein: CASSQEGRVYSRGGREQFF.

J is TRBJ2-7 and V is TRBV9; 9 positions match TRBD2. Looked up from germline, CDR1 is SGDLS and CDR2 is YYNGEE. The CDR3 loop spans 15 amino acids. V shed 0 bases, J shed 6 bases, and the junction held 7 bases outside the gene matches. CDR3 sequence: CASSVGGGANGEQYF. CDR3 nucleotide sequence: TGTGCCAGCAGCGTAGGCGGGGGGGCTAATGGCGAGCAGTACTTC.